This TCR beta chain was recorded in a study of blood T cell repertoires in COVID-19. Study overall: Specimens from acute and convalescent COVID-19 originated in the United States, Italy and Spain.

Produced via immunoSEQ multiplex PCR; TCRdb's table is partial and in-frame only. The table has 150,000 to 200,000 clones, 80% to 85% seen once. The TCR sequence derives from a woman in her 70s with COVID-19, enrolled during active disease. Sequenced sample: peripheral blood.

CDR3 sequence (DNA): TGTGCCAGCAGCGCCTCAGGGGGCACTCAGCCCCAGCATTTT. This encodes CASSASGGTQPQHF. V usage is TRBV9 and J usage is TRBJ1-5; 8 nucleotides line up with TRBD1. The CDR3 runs to 14 residues. Trimming removed 3 bases from V and 6 bases from J; junction bases left unmatched: 5. CDR1 is SGDLS, CDR2 YYNGEE, per germline.